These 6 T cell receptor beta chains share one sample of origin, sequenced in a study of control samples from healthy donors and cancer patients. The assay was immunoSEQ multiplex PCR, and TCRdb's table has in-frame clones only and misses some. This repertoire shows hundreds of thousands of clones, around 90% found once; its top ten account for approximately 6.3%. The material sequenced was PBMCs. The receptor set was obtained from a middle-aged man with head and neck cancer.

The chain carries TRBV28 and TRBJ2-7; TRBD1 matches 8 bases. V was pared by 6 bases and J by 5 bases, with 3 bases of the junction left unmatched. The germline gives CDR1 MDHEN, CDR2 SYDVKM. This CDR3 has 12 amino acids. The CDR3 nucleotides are TGTGCCAGCAGAAAGGACAGGGACGAGCAGTACTTC. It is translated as CASRKDRDEQYF.

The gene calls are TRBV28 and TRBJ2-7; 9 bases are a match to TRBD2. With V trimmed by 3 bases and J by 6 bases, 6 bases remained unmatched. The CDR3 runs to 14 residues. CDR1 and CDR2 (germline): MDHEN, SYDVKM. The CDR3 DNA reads TGTGCCAGCAGTTTCTCATGGCGGGAGGGCGAGCAGTACTTC. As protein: CASSFSWREGEQYF.

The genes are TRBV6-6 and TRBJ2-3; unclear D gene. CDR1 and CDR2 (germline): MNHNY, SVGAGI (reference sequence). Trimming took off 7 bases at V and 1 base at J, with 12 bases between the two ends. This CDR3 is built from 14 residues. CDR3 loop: CASTPGRRTDTQYF. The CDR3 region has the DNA TGTGCCAGCACCCCCGGCAGGCGCACAGATACGCAGTATTTT.

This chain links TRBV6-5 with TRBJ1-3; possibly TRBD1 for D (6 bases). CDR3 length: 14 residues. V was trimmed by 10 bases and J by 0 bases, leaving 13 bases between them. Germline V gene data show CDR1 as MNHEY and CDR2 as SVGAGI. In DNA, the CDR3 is TGTGCCACAGGGGTCGTAAGCTCTGGAAACACCATATATTTT. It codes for CATGVVSSGNTIYF.

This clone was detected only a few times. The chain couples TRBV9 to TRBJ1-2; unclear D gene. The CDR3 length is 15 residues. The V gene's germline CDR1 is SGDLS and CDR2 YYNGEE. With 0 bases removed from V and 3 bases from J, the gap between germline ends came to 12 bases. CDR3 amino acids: CASSVVVTWDYGYTF. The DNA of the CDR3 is TGTGCCAGCAGCGTAGTGGTTACCTGGGACTATGGCTACACCTTC.

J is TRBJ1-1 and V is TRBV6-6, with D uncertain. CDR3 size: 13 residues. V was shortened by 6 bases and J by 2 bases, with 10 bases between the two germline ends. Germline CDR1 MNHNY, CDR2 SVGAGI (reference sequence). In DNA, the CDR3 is TGTGCCAGCAGCCCGTCCGCCAACACTGAAGCTTTCTTT. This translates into CASSPSANTEAFF.